This record looks at one T cell receptor (beta chain) sequence and its context. The antigen is undetermined. This sample stems from a study of T cell responses to AZD1222 COVID-19 vaccine. Overall study context: Researchers grouped second doses given at about 4 or about 12 weeks into one pool.

Study-level results: Repertoire sampling occurred only after the peak T cell response. Donors, mostly white British, included more females; clonal diversity was possibly underestimated. Once two AZD1222 doses were given, Spike-specific TCR breadth and depth went up.

Method: immunoSEQ multiplex PCR; TCRdb's copy keeps in-frame clones and lacks some. The sample has 100,000 to 150,000 clones; around nine tenths are singletons. CDR3 length: 17 amino acids. V was cut by 0 bases and J by 8 bases, with 23 bases left in between. Germline V lookup: CDR1 SGHNT, CDR2 YYREEE (reference sequence). The sample was peripheral blood, taken on day 0 of AZD1222 vaccination. The clonotype comes from an adult in good health. This chain uses TRBV5-4 with TRBJ1-2; no reliable D call. The CDR3 DNA reads TGTGCCAGCAGCTTGGCCGGCAAGCTGGGGTTTCGAGGAGGCTACACCTTC. This codes for CASSLAGKLGFRGGYTF.